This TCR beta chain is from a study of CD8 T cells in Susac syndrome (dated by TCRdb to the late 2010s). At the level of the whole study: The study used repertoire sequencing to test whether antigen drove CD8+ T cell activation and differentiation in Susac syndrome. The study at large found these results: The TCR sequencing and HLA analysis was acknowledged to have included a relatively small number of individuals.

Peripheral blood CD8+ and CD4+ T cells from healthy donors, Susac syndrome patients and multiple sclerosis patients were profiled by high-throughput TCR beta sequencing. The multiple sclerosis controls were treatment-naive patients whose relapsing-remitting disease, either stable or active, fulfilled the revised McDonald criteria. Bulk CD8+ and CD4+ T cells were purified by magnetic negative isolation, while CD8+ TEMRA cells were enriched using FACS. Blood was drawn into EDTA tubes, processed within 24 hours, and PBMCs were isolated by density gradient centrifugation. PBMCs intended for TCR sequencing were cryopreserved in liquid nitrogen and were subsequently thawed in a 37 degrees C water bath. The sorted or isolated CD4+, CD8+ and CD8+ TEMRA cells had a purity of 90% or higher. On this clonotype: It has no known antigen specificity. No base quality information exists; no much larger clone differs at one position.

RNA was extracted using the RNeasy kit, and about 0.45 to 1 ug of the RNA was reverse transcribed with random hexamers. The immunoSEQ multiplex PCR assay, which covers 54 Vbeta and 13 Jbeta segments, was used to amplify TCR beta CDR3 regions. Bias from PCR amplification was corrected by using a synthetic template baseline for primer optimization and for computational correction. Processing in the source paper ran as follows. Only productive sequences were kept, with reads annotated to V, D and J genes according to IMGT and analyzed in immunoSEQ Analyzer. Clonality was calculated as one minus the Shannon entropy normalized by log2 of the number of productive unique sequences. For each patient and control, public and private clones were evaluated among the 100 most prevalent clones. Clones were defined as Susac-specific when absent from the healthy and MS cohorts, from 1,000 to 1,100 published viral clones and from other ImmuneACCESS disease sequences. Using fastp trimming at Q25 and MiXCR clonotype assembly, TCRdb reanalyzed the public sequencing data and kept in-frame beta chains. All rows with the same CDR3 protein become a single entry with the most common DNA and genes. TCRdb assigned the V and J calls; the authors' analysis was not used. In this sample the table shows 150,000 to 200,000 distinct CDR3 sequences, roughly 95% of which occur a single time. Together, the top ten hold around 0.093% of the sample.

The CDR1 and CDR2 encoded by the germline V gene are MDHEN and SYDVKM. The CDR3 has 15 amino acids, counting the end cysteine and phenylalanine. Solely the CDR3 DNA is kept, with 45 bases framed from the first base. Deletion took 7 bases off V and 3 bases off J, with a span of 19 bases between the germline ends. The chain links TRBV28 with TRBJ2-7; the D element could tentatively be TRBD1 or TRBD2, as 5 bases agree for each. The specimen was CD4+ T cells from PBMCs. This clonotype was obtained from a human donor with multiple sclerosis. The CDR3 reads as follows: CASTSGGGHRYEQYF. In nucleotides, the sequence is TGTGCCAGCACCTCCGGAGGCGGACACCGCTACGAGCAGTACTTC.